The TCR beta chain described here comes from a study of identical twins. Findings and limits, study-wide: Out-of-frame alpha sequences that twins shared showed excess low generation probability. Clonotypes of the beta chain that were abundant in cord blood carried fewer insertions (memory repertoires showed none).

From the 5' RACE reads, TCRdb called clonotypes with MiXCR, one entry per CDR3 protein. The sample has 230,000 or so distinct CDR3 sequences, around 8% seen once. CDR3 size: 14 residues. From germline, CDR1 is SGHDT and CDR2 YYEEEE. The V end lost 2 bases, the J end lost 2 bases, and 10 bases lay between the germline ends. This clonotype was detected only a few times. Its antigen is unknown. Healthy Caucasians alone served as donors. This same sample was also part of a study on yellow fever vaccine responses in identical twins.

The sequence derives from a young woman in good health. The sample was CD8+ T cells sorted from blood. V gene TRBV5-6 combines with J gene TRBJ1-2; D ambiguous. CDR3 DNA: TGTGCCAGCAGCTTAGATCAAGGGAACTATGGCTACACCTTC. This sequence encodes CASSLDQGNYGYTF.